The rows below give T cell receptor beta chains drawn from one sample of a study of blood T cell repertoires in COVID-19. Clones were sequenced by immunoSEQ multiplex PCR, and TCRdb holds only the in-frame ones, with some missing. In the table there are more than 85,000 clones, approximately 84% of which are singletons. The specimen sequenced was peripheral blood. These receptors all come from a man aged 35-49 years with active or convalescent COVID-19. The CDR3 runs from the conserved cysteine through the conserved F or W. D genes are given only for firm matches. Only some rows state a clone size, as once, few, many or a class for expanded clones.

-	-	TRBJ2-2	TRBV4-3	CASSQTTSPQKNTGELFF	TGCGCCAGCAGCCAAACCACCTCCCCCCAGAAGAACACCGGGGAGCTGTTTTTT
few	TRBD1	TRBJ1-5	TRBV11-2	CASSTGQGRNQPQHF	TGTGCCAGCAGCACGGGACAGGGGCGCAATCAGCCCCAGCATTTT
-	TRBD1	TRBJ2-2	TRBV7-2	CASSPRGTGDSTGELFF	TGTGCCAGCAGCCCCCGAGGGACAGGGGATTCCACCGGGGAGCTGTTTTTT
-	-	TRBJ2-7	TRBV30	CAWGDQEQVTIWTTQVSYEQYF	TGTGCCTGGGGGGATCAGGAACAGGTGACGATTTGGACTACTCAAGTGTCCTACGAGCAGTACTTC
-	-	TRBJ1-2	TRBV2	CASSVARDTTYGYTF	TGTGCCAGCAGTGTAGCTAGAGACACCACTTATGGCTACACCTTC
-	TRBD2	TRBJ2-1	TRBV18	CASPRGLAGGSEQFF	TGTGCCAGCCCCCGGGGACTAGCGGGGGGAAGTGAGCAGTTCTTC
-	-	TRBJ1-1	TRBV5-5	CASSFREATEAFF	TGTGCCAGCAGCTTCCGGGAGGCCACTGAAGCTTTCTTT
-	TRBD2	TRBJ2-3	TRBV3-1/TRBV3-2	CASSRQAGGRVDTQYF	TGTGCCAGCAGCCGTCAAGCGGGGGGGCGGGTAGATACGCAGTATTTT
-	-	TRBJ1-6	TRBV5-1	CASSLDQGSNSPLHF	TGCGCCAGCAGCTTGGACCAGGGTTCTAATTCACCCCTCCACTTT
-	-	TRBJ2-3	TRBV7-2	CASSPGTDTQYF	TGTGCCAGCAGCCCCGGCACAGATACGCAGTATTTT
once	TRBD1	TRBJ1-4	TRBV13	CASSLGTGRKLFF	TGTGCCAGCAGCTTGGGGACAGGGCGAAAACTGTTTTTT
-	TRBD1	TRBJ2-7	TRBV19	CASSMDRWDEQYF	TGTGCCAGTAGTATGGACAGGTGGGACGAGCAGTACTTC
-	-	TRBJ1-6	TRBV3-1/TRBV3-2	CASSQDYRAKSPLHF	TGTGCCAGCAGCCAAGACTACAGGGCTAAGTCACCCCTCCACTTT
-	-	TRBJ2-7	TRBV12-3/TRBV12-4	CASSSGGDEQYF	TGTGCCAGCAGTTCCGGAGGCGACGAGCAGTACTTC
-	-	TRBJ2-3	TRBV2	CASRRGDTQYF	TGTGCCAGCAGGAGAGGAGATACGCAGTATTTT
-	-	TRBJ2-7	TRBV5-6	CASSLGDFSSYEQYF	TGTGCCAGCAGCTTGGGGGACTTTAGCTCCTACGAGCAGTACTTC
-	TRBD2	TRBJ2-1	TRBV3-1/TRBV3-2	CASSQGGTSGGRFNEQFF	TGTGCCAGCAGCCAAGGAGGGACTAGCGGGGGACGATTCAATGAGCAGTTCTTC
-	TRBD2	TRBJ2-3	TRBV6-6	CASSYSEAGSSPAQYF	TGTGCCAGCAGTTACTCAGAAGCGGGGTCTTCCCCTGCGCAGTATTTT
-	-	TRBJ1-4	TRBV3-1/TRBV3-2	CASSQDLAGREKLFF	TGTGCCAGCAGCCAAGATTTGGCTGGGCGCGAAAAACTGTTTTTT
-	TRBD2	TRBJ2-1	TRBV30	CAWGTSVGQFF	TGTGCCTGGGGGACTAGTGTAGGGCAGTTCTTC
-	-	TRBJ2-7	TRBV30	CAWSLQGYEQYF	TGTGCCTGGAGTTTACAGGGCTACGAGCAGTACTTC
-	-	TRBJ1-2	TRBV30	CAWNARAYGYTF	TGTGCCTGGAATGCCAGGGCCTATGGCTACACCTTC
-	TRBD2	TRBJ2-1	TRBV6-6	CASSPRTSGGLSSYNEQFF	TGTGCCAGCAGTCCCCGGACTAGCGGGGGGTTGAGCTCCTACAATGAGCAGTTCTTC
-	-	TRBJ2-1	TRBV5-6	CASSLPSGDEQFF	TGTGCCAGCAGCTTGCCCTCCGGAGATGAGCAGTTCTTC
-	TRBD1	TRBJ2-3	TRBV19	CASSVRTGGTDTQYF	TGTGCCAGTAGTGTCCGGACAGGGGGCACGGATACGCAGTATTTT
-	-	TRBJ1-6	TRBV2	CASSEDQGGTPLHF	TGTGCCAGCAGTGAAGACCAGGGTGGGACACCCCTCCACTTT
-	-	TRBJ1-5	TRBV21-1	CASTRQPLACYSNQPQHF	TGTGCCAGCACTCGACAGCCCCTTGCTTGCTATAGCAATCAGCCCCAGCATTTT
-	-	TRBJ2-3	TRBV19	CASSMERATGQYF	TGTGCCAGTAGTATGGAGAGGGCGACAGGGCAGTATTTT
-	TRBD2	TRBJ2-1	TRBV3-1/TRBV3-2	CASSNPGLHINEQFF	TGTGCCAGCAGCAACCCGGGACTACACATCAATGAGCAGTTCTTC
few	TRBD1	TRBJ2-7	TRBV6-5	CASSYTGTAYEQYF	TGTGCCAGCAGTTATACCGGGACAGCCTACGAGCAGTACTTC
-	-	TRBJ1-1	TRBV11-3	CASSSAGAMNTEAFF	TGTGCCAGCAGCTCCGCAGGGGCGATGAACACTGAAGCTTTCTTT
-	-	TRBJ2-7	TRBV2	CASSLTDYEQYF	TGTGCCAGCAGCCTGACAGACTACGAGCAGTACTTC
few	-	TRBJ2-2	TRBV7-9	CASRGGAGDTGELFF	TGTGCCAGCAGAGGGGGGGCCGGGGACACCGGGGAGCTGTTTTTT
-	TRBD2	TRBJ2-3	TRBV10-3	CAISESRTSGTDTQYF	TGTGCCATCAGTGAGTCGCGTACTAGCGGCACAGATACGCAGTATTTT
-	-	TRBJ1-1	TRBV10-3	CAISTTNTEAFF	TGTGCCATCAGTACTACCAACACTGAAGCTTTCTTT
-	TRBD2	TRBJ2-6	TRBV13	CASSPIAGGMSGANVLTF	TGTGCCAGCAGTCCCATAGCGGGGGGCATGTCTGGGGCCAACGTCCTGACTTTC
-	TRBD1	TRBJ2-7	TRBV12-5	CASGPATGAGSYEQYF	TGTGCTAGTGGCCCCGCAACAGGGGCGGGTTCCTACGAGCAGTACTTC
-	-	TRBJ1-6	TRBV14	CASSQAGVVSYNSPLHF	TGTGCCAGCAGCCAAGCGGGGGTGGTATCCTATAATTCACCCCTCCACTTT
-	-	TRBJ2-7	TRBV10-2	CASRDNEQYF	TGCGCCAGCCGAGATAACGAGCAGTACTTC
-	-	TRBJ1-1	TRBV6-5	CASSYFDPRSTEAFF	TGTGCCAGCAGCTACTTCGACCCAAGGAGCACTGAAGCTTTCTTT
-	-	TRBJ1-3	TRBV7-2	CASSLNSAYSGNTIYF	TGTGCCAGCAGCTTAAACAGTGCCTACTCTGGAAACACCATATATTTT
-	TRBD1	TRBJ1-1	TRBV10-1	CASRSGTGSTEAFF	TGCGCCAGCAGGTCCGGGACAGGGTCTACTGAAGCTTTCTTT
-	-	TRBJ2-1	TRBV4-3	CASSQMRNEQFF	TGCGCCAGCAGCCAAATGAGGAATGAGCAGTTCTTC
many	TRBD2	TRBJ2-1	TRBV6-5	CASSYGSGGYNEQFF	TGTGCCAGCAGTTACGGCAGCGGGGGTTACAATGAGCAGTTCTTC
-	TRBD1	TRBJ2-1	TRBV2	CASTTGTGGHNEQFF	TGTGCCAGCACTACCGGGACAGGGGGCCACAATGAGCAGTTCTTC
-	TRBD2	TRBJ2-1	TRBV4-2	CASSQDQVGTSVNEQFF	TGTGCCAGCAGCCAAGATCAAGTCGGGACTAGCGTCAATGAGCAGTTCTTC